A single T cell receptor (beta chain) is shown here with its context. The antigen is not known. Generated by immunoSEQ multiplex PCR, the TCRdb table keeps only in-frame clones and is missing some. The table records fewer than 70,000 clones, roughly 91% of them present only once. Relapses following autologous stem cell transplantation were seen in all patients, with brentuximab vedotin exposure varying. The sample comes from a study of PD-1 blockade in classical Hodgkin lymphoma. At the level of the study: Every 2 weeks, patients had 3 mg/kg nivolumab intravenously.

General study findings and limits: The study reported lower baseline TCR diversity in newly diagnosed patients than in healthy donors. While CD8+ TCR diversity did not rise significantly by C4D1, CD4+ TCR diversity did. Diversity similar to that of newly diagnosed patients was seen at baseline in complete responders.

The CDR3 extends over 14 amino acids. Germline-derived CDR1 and CDR2 are SGHRS and YFSETQ. The V end was cut by 1 base, the J end by 7 bases, with 15 bases between. The genes are TRBV5-1 and TRBJ2-7, with D unresolved. The sample consisted of peripheral blood mononuclear cells (PBMCs), taken before the second cycle of nivolumab. The TCR originated in a human donor with classical Hodgkin lymphoma. The CDR3, as DNA: TGCGCCAGCAGCTTGATGGGTCTAGTTGATGAGCAGTACTTC. Protein: CASSLMGLVDEQYF. Together with reference TRBV5-1 and TRBJ2-7, the CDR3 gives the full variable domain: KAGVTQTPRYLIKTRGQQVTLSCSPISGHRSVSWYQQTPGQGLQFLFEYFSETQRNKGNFPGRFSGRQFSNSRSEMNVSTLELGDSALYLCASSLMGLVDEQYFGPGTRLTVT.